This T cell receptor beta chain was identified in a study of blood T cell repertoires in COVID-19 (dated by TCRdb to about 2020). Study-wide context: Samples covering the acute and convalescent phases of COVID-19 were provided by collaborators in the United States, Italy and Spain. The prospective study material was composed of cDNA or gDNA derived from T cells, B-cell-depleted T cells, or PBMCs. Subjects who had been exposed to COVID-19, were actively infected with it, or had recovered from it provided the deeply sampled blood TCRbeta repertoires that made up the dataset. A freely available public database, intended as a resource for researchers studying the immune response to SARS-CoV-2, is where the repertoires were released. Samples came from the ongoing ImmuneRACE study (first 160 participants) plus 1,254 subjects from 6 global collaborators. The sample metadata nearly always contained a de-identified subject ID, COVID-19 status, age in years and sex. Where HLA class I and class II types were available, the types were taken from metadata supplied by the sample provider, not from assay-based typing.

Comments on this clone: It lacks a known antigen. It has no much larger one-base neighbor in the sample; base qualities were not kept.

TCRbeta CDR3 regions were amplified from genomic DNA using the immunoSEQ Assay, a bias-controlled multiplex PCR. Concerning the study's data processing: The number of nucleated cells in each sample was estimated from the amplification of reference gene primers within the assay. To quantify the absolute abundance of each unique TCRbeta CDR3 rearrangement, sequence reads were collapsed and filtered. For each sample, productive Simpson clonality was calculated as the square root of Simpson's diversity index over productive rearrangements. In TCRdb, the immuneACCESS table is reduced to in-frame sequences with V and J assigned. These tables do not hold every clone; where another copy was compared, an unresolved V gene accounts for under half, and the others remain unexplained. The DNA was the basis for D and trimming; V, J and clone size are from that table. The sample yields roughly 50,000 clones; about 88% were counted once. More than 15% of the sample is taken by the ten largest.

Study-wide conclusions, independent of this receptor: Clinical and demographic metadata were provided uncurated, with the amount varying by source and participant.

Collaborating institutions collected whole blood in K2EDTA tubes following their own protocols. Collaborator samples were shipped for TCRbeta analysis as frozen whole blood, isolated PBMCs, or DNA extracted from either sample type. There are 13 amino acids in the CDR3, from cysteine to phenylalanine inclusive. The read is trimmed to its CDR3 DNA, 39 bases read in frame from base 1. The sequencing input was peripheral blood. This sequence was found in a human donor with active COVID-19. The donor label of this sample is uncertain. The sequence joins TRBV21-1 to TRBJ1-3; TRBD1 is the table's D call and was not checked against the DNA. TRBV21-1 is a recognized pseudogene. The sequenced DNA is TGTGCCAGCAGACAGGGGACGGGAAACACCATATATTTT. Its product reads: CASRQGTGNTIYF.